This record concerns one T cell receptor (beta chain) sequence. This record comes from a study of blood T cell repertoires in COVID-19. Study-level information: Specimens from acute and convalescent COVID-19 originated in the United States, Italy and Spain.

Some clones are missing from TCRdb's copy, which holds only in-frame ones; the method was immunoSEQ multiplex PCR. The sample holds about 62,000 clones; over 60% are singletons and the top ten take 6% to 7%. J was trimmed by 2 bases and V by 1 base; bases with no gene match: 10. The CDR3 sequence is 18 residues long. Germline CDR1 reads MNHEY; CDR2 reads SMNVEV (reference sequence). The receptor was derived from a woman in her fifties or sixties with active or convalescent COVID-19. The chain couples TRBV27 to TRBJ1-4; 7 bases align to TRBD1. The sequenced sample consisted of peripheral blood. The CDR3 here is CASSLWAGGGPTNEKLFF. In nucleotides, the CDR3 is TGTGCCAGCAGTTTATGGGCAGGGGGAGGTCCGACTAATGAAAAACTGTTTTTT.